This section outlines one TCR beta chain sequence together with its context. The V gene end was trimmed by 4 bases and the J gene end by 2 bases; junction bases not matched to a gene: 4. Germline V CDR1 and CDR2: KGHSH, LQKENI. The CDR3 length is 14 residues. These data originate in a study of blood T cell repertoires in COVID-19. Study-wide background: Sources were T cells, B-cell-depleted T cells, or PBMCs; the material itself was cDNA or gDNA.

Per the study methods: Amplifying reference gene primers gave estimates of nucleated cell counts. The table came from immunoSEQ multiplex PCR; TCRdb's copy has only in-frame clones and leaves some out. V and J calls and clone size come straight from that table; D and trimming were deduced from the DNA. The sample has hundreds of thousands of clones, approximately 81% seen once; the top ten hold around 8%. The sequence came from a woman of 80 years or more with acute or convalescent COVID-19. The chain recombines TRBV18 with TRBJ1-2, with 7 positions matching TRBD1. Source material: peripheral blood. CDR3 loop: CASSLSQGNYGYTF. For the CDR3, the DNA is TGTGCCAGCTCACTTTCACAGGGGAACTATGGCTACACCTTC.